The present TCR beta chain was sequenced within a study of PD-1 blockade in mismatch repair-deficient tumors. Background on the study: Patients had about 13 mismatch repair-deficient cancer types and were previously treated and progressing. Whole-study results and caveats: Tumor-resident clones, often undetectable pretreatment in blood, expanded then contracted after pembrolizumab.

A remark on this clone: Its antigen is not known.

Produced via immunoSEQ multiplex PCR; TCRdb's table is partial and in-frame only. The sample holds 39,000 or so clones; roughly 84% are singletons and the top ten take 1.1%. This CDR3 comprises 14 residues. Germline V gene data show CDR1 as LNHDA and CDR2 as SQIVND (reference sequence). Trimming removed 6 bases from V and 6 bases from J, with 15 bases in between. PCR or immunohistochemistry showed mismatch repair deficiency in every enrolled patient. TCR sequencing covered a few patients who responded to pembrolizumab. The TCR originated in an adult with mismatch repair-deficient cancer. The J gene is TRBJ1-5, the V gene TRBV19; D may be TRBD1 (5 bases). This specimen was PBMCs, taken about 38 weeks after starting pembrolizumab. The DNA of the CDR3 is TGTGCCAGTAGCACGGGCGGGGACTCTCAGCCCCAGCATTTT. It is translated as CASSTGGDSQPQHF. Full variable domain (remainder filled in from reference TRBV19 and TRBJ1-5): DGGITQSPKYLFRKEGQNVTLSCEQNLNHDAMYWYRQDPGQGLRLIYYSQIVNDFQKGDIAEGYSVSREKKESFPLTVTSAQKNPTAFYLCASSTGGDSQPQHFGDGTRLSIL.